These T cell receptor beta chains were read from a single sample in a study of T cell responses to AZD1222 COVID-19 vaccine. The method was immunoSEQ multiplex PCR; TCRdb's version includes in-frame clones alone and lacks a portion of them. The table has 130,000 or so clones, more than 85% seen once; the top ten hold 1.5% to 2%. The sample was peripheral blood, taken on day 0 of AZD1222 vaccination. These receptor sequences come from an adult in good health. Each CDR3 is given with its conserved first and last residue. A D gene is named only where the DNA matches it firmly. Part of the rows lack a size; the others show once, few, many or a class for expanded clones.

J,size,V,D,DNA,CDR3
TRBJ1-2,once,TRBV6-2/TRBV6-3,.,TGTGCCAGCAGTTACGAGGGGCTCGGCTACACCTTC,CASSYEGLGYTF
TRBJ1-2,.,TRBV7-2,.,TGTGCCAGCAGCTTAGAGAGTAAACGGGGCTACACCTTC,CASSLESKRGYTF
TRBJ1-3,.,TRBV5-1,.,TGCGCCAGCAGCTTGGCGAAGGGCCACTCTGGAAACACCATATATTTT,CASSLAKGHSGNTIYF
TRBJ2-7,.,TRBV18,.,TGTGCCAGCTCACCACGGTACGAGCAGTACTTC,CASSPRYEQYF
TRBJ1-2,.,TRBV4-1,.,TGCGCCAGCAGCCAAGGGACGGACTGGAGTATTATCTATGGCTACACCTTC,CASSQGTDWSIIYGYTF
TRBJ2-7,.,TRBV5-1,.,TGCGCCAGCACGGCGCAGTCCTCCTACGAGCAGTACTTC,CASTAQSSYEQYF
TRBJ2-7,.,TRBV28,TRBD2,TGTGCCACCGTCGAGAGCGGGAGGGATACCTACGAGCAGTACTTC,CATVESGRDTYEQYF
TRBJ1-2,.,TRBV5-1,.,TGCGCCAGCAGCTTGACAGGAGAGATTAACTATGGCTACACCTTC,CASSLTGEINYGYTF
TRBJ2-1,.,TRBV11-3,.,TGTGCCAGCAGCGCCTCTGCTAGGCGCGGAGATGAGCAGTTCTTC,CASSASARRGDEQFF
TRBJ2-7,.,TRBV5-6,TRBD1,TGTGCCAGCAGCCTTCTTGGGACAGGGGTTGAGCAGTACTTC,CASSLLGTGVEQYF
TRBJ2-2,.,TRBV18,TRBD1,TGTGCCAGCTCACTACGGGGACAGGACACCGGGGAGCTGTTTTTT,CASSLRGQDTGELFF
TRBJ1-5,.,TRBV6-1,.,TGTGCCAGCAGTGATTTTTTGGGGTATAGCAATCAGCCCCAGCATTTT,CASSDFLGYSNQPQHF
TRBJ1-1,.,TRBV7-3,.,TGTGCCAGCAGCTTATCAGTGAACACTGAAGCTTTCTTT,CASSLSVNTEAFF
TRBJ2-3,once,TRBV4-3,TRBD1,TGCGCCAGCAGCCAACCCGGACAGGACCTGCAGTATTTT,CASSQPGQDLQYF